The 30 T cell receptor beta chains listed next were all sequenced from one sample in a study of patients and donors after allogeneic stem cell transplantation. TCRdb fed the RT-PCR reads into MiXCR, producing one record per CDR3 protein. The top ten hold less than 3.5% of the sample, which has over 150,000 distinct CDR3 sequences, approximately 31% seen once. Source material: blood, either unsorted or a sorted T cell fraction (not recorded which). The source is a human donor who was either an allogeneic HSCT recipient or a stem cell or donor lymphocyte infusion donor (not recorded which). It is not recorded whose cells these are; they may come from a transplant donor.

CDR3 DNA sequence: TGCGCCAGCAGCTTGGCACAGGAGCAGTTCTTC. Translating it yields CASSLAQEQFF. J is TRBJ2-1 and V is TRBV5-1; no clear D gene. CDR3 length equals 11 residues. V dropped 0 bases and J dropped 10 bases, with 5 bases sitting between them. Germline lookup yields CDR1 SGHRS and CDR2 YFSETQ.

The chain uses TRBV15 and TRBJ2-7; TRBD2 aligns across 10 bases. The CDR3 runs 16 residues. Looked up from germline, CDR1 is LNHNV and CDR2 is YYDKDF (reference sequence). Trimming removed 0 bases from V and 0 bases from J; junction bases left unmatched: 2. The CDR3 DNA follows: TGTGCCACCAGCAGAGAGGGACTAGCGACCTCCTACGAGCAGTACTTC. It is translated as CATSREGLATSYEQYF. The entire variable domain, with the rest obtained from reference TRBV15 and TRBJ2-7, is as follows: DAMVIQNPRYQVTQFGKPVTLSCSQTLNHNVMYWYQQKSSQAPKLLFHYYDKDFNNEADTPDNFQSRRPNTSFCFLDIRSPGLGDTAMYLCATSREGLATSYEQYFGPGTRLTVT.

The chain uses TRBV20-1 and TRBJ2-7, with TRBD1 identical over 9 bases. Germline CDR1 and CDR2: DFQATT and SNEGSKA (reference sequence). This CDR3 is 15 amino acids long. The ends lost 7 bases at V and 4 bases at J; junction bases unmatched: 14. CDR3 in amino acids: CSGNTGTGLLYEQYF. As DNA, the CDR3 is TGCAGTGGTAATACCGGGACAGGGCTGTTATACGAGCAGTACTTC.

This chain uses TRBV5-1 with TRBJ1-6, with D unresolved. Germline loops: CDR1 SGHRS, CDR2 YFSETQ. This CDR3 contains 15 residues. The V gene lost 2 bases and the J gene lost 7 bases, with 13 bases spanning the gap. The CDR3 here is CASSFSGRLNSPLHF. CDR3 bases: TGCGCCAGCAGCTTTTCAGGCAGGCTGAATTCACCCCTCCACTTT.

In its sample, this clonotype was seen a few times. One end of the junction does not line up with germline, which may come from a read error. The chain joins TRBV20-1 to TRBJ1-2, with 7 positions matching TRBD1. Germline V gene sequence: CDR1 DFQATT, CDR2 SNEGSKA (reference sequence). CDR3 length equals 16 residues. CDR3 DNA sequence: TGCAGTGCTAGAGACCCCGACAGGGCAAGTAACTATGGCCACACCTTC. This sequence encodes CSARDPDRASNYGHTF.

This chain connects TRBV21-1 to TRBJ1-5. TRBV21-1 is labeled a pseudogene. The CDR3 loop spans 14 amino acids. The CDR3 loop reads CASSTPEFYQPQHF. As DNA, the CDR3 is TGTGCCAGCAGCACGCCAGAGTTTTATCAGCCCCAGCATTTT.

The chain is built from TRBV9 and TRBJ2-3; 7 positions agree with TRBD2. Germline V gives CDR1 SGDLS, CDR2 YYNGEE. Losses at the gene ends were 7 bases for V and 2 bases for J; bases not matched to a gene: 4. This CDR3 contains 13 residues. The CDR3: CASGGSLTDTQYF. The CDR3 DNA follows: TGTGCCAGCGGCGGGAGCCTCACAGATACGCAGTATTTT.

CDR3 protein: CASRTDSNQPQHF. CDR3 in DNA: TGCGCCAGCCGGACAGATAGCAATCAGCCCCAGCATTTT. This chain joins TRBV5-1 and TRBJ1-5; TRBD1 is a possible D gene (6 bases). CDR1 and CDR2 (germline): SGHRS, YFSETQ. Trimming shortened V by 7 bases and J by 0 bases, and 8 bases separated the two germline ends. This CDR3 has 13 amino acids.

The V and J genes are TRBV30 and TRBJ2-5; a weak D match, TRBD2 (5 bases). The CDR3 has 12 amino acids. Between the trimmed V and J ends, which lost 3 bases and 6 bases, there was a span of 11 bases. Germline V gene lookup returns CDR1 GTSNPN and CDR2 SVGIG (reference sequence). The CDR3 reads CAWSPGSKTQYF. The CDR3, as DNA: TGTGCCTGGAGCCCGGGGTCTAAGACCCAGTACTTC.

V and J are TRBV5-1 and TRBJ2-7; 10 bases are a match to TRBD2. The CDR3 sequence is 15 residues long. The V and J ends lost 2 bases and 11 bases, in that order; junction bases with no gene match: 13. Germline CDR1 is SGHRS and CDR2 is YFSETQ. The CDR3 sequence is CASSLTSGIPTLEYF. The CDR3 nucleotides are TGCGCCAGCAGCTTAACTAGCGGGATCCCTACGTTGGAGTACTTC.

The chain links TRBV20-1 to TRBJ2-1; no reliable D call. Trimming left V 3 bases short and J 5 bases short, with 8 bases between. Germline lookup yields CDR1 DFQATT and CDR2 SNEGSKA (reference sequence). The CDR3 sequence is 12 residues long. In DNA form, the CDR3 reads TGCAGTGCTAGGGACGGCGACAATGAGCAGTTCTTC. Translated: CSARDGDNEQFF.

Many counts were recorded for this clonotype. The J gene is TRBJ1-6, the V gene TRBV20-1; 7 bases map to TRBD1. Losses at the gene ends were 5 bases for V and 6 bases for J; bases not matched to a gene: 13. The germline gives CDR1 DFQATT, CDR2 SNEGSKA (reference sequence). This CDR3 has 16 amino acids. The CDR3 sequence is CSASLLRDSLNSPLHF. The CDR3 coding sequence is TGCAGTGCTTCCCTGCTCCGGGACAGCCTTAATTCACCCCTCCACTTT.

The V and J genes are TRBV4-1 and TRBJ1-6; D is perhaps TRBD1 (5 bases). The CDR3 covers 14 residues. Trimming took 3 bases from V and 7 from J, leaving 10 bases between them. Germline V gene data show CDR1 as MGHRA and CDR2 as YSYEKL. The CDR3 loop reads CASSHRDGNSPLHF. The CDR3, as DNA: TGCGCCAGCAGCCACCGGGACGGAAATTCACCCCTCCACTTT.

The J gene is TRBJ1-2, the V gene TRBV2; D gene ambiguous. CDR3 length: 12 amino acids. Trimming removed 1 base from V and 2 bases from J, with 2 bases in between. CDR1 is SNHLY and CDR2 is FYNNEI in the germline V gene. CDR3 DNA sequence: TGTGCCAGCAGTGAAGGGAACTATGGCTACACCTTC. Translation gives CASSEGNYGYTF.

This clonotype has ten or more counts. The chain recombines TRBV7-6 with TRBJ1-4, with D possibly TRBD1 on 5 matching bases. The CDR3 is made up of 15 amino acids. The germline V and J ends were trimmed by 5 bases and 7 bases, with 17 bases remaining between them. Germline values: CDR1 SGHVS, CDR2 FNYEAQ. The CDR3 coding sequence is TGTGCCAGCAGCGCCCGGACAATGCAAGGTGAAAAACTGTTTTTT. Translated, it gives CASSARTMQGEKLFF.

The DNA of the CDR3 is TGTGCCATCAGTAAACAGGGATTCTACGAGCAGTACTTC. It is translated as CAISKQGFYEQYF. The V and J genes are TRBV10-3 and TRBJ2-7; possibly TRBD1 for D (6 bases). V was trimmed by 5 bases and J by 3 bases, leaving 11 bases between them. Germline lookup yields CDR1 ENHRY and CDR2 SYGVKD. The CDR3 is made up of 13 amino acids.

The CDR3, as DNA: TGTGCCAGCAGGGGTCGGGGTAGCTCCTACAATGAGCAGTTCTTC. This codes for CASRGRGSSYNEQFF. This sequence joins TRBV7-8 and TRBJ2-1; D is perhaps TRBD2 (5 bases). V lost 6 bases and J lost 0, with 12 bases in between. CDR3 length: 15 residues. Germline values: CDR1 SGHVS, CDR2 FQNEAQ.

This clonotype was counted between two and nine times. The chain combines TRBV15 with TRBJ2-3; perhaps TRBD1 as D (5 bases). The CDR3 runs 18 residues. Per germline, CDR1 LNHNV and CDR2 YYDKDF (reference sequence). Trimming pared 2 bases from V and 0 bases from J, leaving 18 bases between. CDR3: CATSRSPDTILSTDTQYF. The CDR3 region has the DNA TGTGCCACCAGCAGATCCCCGGACACCATCCTTAGCACAGATACGCAGTATTTT.

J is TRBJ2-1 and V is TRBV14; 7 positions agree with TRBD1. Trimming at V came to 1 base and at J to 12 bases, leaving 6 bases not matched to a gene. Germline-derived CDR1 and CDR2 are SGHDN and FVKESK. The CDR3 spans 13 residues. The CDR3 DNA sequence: TGTGCCAGCAGCCAAGTGAGGACAGGCGGGCAGTTCTTC. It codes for CASSQVRTGGQFF.

The DNA of the CDR3 is TGTGCCAGCAGACCTTCCGGGACAGGGATCTACGAGCAGTACTTC. Translating gives CASRPSGTGIYEQYF. The V and J genes are TRBV28 and TRBJ2-7, with 9 bases matching TRBD1. Germline V gene lookup returns CDR1 MDHEN and CDR2 SYDVKM. Germline trimming cut 6 bases from V and 3 bases from J; bases unmatched to any gene: 9. The CDR3 loop spans 15 amino acids.

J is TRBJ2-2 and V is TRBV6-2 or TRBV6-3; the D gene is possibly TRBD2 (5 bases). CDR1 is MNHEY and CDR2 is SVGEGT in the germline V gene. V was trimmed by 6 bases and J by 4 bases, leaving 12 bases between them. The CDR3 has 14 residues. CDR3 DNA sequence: TGTGCCAGCAGCTCATTCGGAGGCACCGGGGAGCTGTTTTTT. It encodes CASSSFGGTGELFF.

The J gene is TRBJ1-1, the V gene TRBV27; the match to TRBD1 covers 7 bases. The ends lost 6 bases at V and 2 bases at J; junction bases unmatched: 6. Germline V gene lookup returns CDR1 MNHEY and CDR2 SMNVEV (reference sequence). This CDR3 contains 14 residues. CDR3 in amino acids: CASRGQFFNTEAFF. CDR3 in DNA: TGTGCCAGCAGGGGACAGTTTTTTAACACTGAAGCTTTCTTT.

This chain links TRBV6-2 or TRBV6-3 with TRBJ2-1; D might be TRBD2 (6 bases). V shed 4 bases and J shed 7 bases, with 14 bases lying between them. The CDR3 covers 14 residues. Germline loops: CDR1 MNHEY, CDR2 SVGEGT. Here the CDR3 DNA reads TGTGCCAGCAGTTCGTTGACTAGTTGGAATGAGCAGTTCTTC. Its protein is CASSSLTSWNEQFF.

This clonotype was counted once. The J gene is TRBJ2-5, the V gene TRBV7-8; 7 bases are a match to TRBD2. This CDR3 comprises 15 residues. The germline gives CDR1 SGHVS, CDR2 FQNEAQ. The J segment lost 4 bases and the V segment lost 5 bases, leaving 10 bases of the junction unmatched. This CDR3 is CASSPMSGEGETQYF. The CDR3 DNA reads TGTGCCAGCAGCCCTATGTCGGGGGAGGGAGAGACCCAGTACTTC.

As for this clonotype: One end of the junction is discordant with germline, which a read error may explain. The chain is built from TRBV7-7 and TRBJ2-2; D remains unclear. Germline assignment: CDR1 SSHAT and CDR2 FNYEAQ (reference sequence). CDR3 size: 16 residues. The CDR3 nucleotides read TGTGCTAGCAGCGCCGACGGGTGGGGAATACAGGGGGAGCTGTTTTTT. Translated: CASSADGWGIQGELFF.

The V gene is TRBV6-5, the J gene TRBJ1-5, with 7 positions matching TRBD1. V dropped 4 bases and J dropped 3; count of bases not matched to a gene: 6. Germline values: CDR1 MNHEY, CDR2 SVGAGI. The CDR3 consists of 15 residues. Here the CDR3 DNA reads TGTGCCAGCAGTTCCATACAGGGGACCAATCAGCCCCAGCATTTT. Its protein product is CASSSIQGTNQPQHF.

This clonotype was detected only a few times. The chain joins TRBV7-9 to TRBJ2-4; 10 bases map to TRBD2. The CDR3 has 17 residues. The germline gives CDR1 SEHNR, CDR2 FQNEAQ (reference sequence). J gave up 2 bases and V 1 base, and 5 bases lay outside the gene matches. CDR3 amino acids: CASSLGSSGSTKNIQYF. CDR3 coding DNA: TGTGCCAGCAGCTTAGGGTCTAGCGGGAGCACCAAAAACATTCAGTACTTC.

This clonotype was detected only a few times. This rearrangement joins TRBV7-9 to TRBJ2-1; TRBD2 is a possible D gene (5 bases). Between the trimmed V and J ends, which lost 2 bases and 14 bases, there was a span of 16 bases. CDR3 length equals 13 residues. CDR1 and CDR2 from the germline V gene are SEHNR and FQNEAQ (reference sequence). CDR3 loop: CASSLKLTMREFF. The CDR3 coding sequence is TGTGCCAGCAGCTTAAAACTAACAATGAGGGAGTTCTTC. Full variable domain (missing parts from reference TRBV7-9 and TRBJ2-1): DTGVSQNPRHKITKRGQNVTFRCDPISEHNRLYWYRQTLGQGPEFLTYFQNEAQLEKSRLLSDRFSAERPKGSFSTLEIQRTEQGDSAMYLCASSLKLTMREFFGPGTRLTVL.

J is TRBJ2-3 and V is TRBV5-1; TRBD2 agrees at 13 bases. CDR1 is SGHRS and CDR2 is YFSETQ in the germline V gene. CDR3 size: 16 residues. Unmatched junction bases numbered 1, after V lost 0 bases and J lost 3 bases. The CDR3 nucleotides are TGCGCCAGCAGCTTGGGACTAGCGGGAGGAACAGATACGCAGTATTTT. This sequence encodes CASSLGLAGGTDTQYF.

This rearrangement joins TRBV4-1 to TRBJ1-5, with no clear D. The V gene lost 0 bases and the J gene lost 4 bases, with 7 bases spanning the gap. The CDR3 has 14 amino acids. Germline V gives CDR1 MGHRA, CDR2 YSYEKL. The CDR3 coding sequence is TGCGCCAGCAGCCAAGATACGTCGAATCAGCCCCAGCATTTT. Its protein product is CASSQDTSNQPQHF.